This T cell receptor beta chain was sequenced in a study of blood T cells in healthy people across ages. Study information: About one barcoded beta molecule per two T cells was captured by template switching.

Together with a sample-barcoded 5' primer, a J-beta primer mix was included in a second PCR lasting about 6 to 12 cycles. Tagging of each cDNA molecule was performed by a template-switch adaptor with 12 random nucleotides. TCRdb analysed the 5' RACE reads with MiXCR anew, one entry per CDR3 protein. The table includes about 800,000 distinct CDR3 sequences, around 25% detected once. This clonotype has only a few counts. This sample also belongs to another study, concerning T cells of mothers and their children. That work contributes: Across the analysis, no persistent microchimeric T cell clones were detected.

Sequenced material: blood. The receptor comes from a boy aged 5-17 years in good health.

The DNA for the CDR3 is TGTGCCTGGAGGACCGGCAATACGCAGTATTTT. Its protein is CAWRTGNTQYF. The chain links TRBV30 to TRBJ2-3, with D hard to call. Germline CDR1 and CDR2: GTSNPN and SVGIG (reference sequence). The CDR3 has 11 amino acids. With 3 bases removed from V and 7 bases from J, the gap between germline ends came to 8 bases. Full variable domain (rest looked up from reference TRBV30 and TRBJ2-3): SQTIHQWPATLVQPVGSPLSLECTVEGTSNPNLYWYRQAAGRGLQLLFYSVGIGQISSEVPQNLSASRPQDRQFILSSKKLLLSDSGFYLCAWRTGNTQYFGPGTRLTVL.